These 22 T cell receptor beta chains came from one sample sequenced in a study of control samples from healthy donors and cancer patients. The data were produced by immunoSEQ multiplex PCR, yet TCRdb's version contains in-frame clones alone and is incomplete. The sample yields around 68,000 clones, more than 80% seen once. Sequenced: blood. These receptors were taken from a man between 45 and 60 years old in good health.

The V call is TRBV30, the J call TRBJ2-7, with 8 bases aligning to TRBD2. Germline CDR1 is GTSNPN and CDR2 is SVGIG (reference sequence). CDR3 length: 17 residues. V trimming: 2 bases; J trimming: 2 bases; junction bases outside the gene matches: 14. Here the CDR3 DNA reads TGTGCCTGGAGTCTCCCTCGATGGGGTAGCGGGGCCTACGAGCAGTACTTC. This gives the protein CAWSLPRWGSGAYEQYF. Based on the CDR3 plus reference TRBV30 and TRBJ2-7, the full variable domain is SQTIHQWPATLVQPVGSPLSLECTVEGTSNPNLYWYRQAAGRGLQLLFYSVGIGQISSEVPQNLSASRPQDRQFILSSKKLLLSDSGFYLCAWSLPRWGSGAYEQYFGPGTRLTVT.

The V gene is TRBV3-1 (or the pseudogene TRBV3-2), the J gene TRBJ2-5, with TRBD2 matching over 7 bases. The CDR3 length is 14 residues. Per the germline V gene, CDR1 is LGHDT and CDR2 is YNNKEL (reference sequence). The trim removed 2 bases at V and 4 bases at J, leaving 4 bases unmatched. CDR3 in DNA: TGTGCCAGCAGCCAAAGTCTAGCGGTAGAGACCCAGTACTTC. Residues: CASSQSLAVETQYF.

The CDR3 here is CASSLVGDPYEQYF. The CDR3 nucleotides are TGTGCCAGCAGCTTAGTGGGGGACCCCTACGAGCAGTACTTC. This chain joins TRBV7-9 and TRBJ2-7, with D perhaps matching TRBD1 or TRBD2 (5 bases each). The CDR3 runs 14 residues. CDR1 and CDR2 from the germline V gene are SEHNR and FQNEAQ (reference sequence). Trimming shortened V by 1 base and J by 2 bases, and 9 bases separated the two germline ends.

This clone was counted a few times. This rearrangement joins TRBV2 to TRBJ2-7; TRBD1 is a possible D gene (5 bases). The germline gives CDR1 SNHLY, CDR2 FYNNEI. The CDR3 length is 13 residues. Trimming took 4 bases from V and 6 from J, leaving 13 bases between them. The CDR3 region has the DNA TGTGCCAGCAGTGCGTTTGTCAGGGTCGAGCAGTACTTC. It translates to CASSAFVRVEQYF.

The V call is TRBV19, the J call TRBJ2-7; D is perhaps TRBD1 or TRBD2 (6 bases each). CDR1 and CDR2 from the germline V gene are LNHDA and SQIVND (reference sequence). Trimming took 6 bases from V and 5 from J, leaving 17 bases between them. The CDR3 is made up of 14 amino acids. The CDR3 nucleotides are TGTGCCAGTAGCCAGGGGCGGGAACCCCACGAGCAGTACTTC. Translating it yields CASSQGREPHEQYF.

The V call is TRBV25-1, the J call TRBJ2-3, with D maybe TRBD2 (6 bases). Germline V CDR1 and CDR2: MGHDK, SYGVNS. V gave up 4 bases and J gave up 2 bases, with 13 bases separating them. This CDR3 comprises 15 residues. CDR3 protein: CASSVGTLPTDTQYF. CDR3 nucleotide sequence: TGTGCCAGCAGTGTCGGGACTCTTCCCACAGATACGCAGTATTTT.

This clone came up a few times. V usage is TRBV5-1 and J usage is TRBJ2-3, with 9 nucleotides matching TRBD2. The V gene end was trimmed by 2 bases and the J gene end by 2 bases; junction bases not matched to a gene: 6. Germline lookup yields CDR1 SGHRS and CDR2 YFSETQ. The CDR3 totals 16 residues. The CDR3 loop reads CASSFTSGSYTDTQYF. The CDR3 DNA sequence: TGCGCCAGCAGCTTTACTAGCGGGTCGTACACAGATACGCAGTATTTT. Combining the CDR3 with reference TRBV5-1 and TRBJ2-3 gives the whole variable domain KAGVTQTPRYLIKTRGQQVTLSCSPISGHRSVSWYQQTPGQGLQFLFEYFSETQRNKGNFPGRFSGRQFSNSRSEMNVSTLELGDSALYLCASSFTSGSYTDTQYFGPGTRLTVL.

The chain recombines TRBV7-9 with TRBJ2-5; maybe TRBD1 (6 bases). CDR1 and CDR2 (germline): SEHNR, FQNEAQ (reference sequence). CDR3 size: 18 residues. V shed 3 bases and J shed 2 bases, with 22 bases lying between them. CDR3 coding DNA: TGTGCCAGCAGCTTTCCCAAGAGGGTAGGACAGCCACAAGAGACCCAGTACTTC. It is translated as CASSFPKRVGQPQETQYF.

This clone was counted a single time. The rearrangement uses TRBV6-1 and TRBJ2-1; 12 bases match TRBD2. The CDR3 has 16 residues. Germline V lookup: CDR1 MNHNS, CDR2 SASEGT. J was trimmed by 7 bases and V by 3 bases; bases with no gene match: 7. DNA for the CDR3: TGTGCCAGCAGTGAGACTAGCGGGAGTGTTAGGAATGAGCAGTTCTTC. It is translated as CASSETSGSVRNEQFF.

This clone was counted between two and nine times. V gene TRBV5-1 combines with J gene TRBJ2-7; D is possibly TRBD1 (6 bases). Germline V lookup: CDR1 SGHRS, CDR2 YFSETQ. The length of the CDR3 is 13 residues. The ends were cut back, 4 bases at V and 2 bases at J, with 10 bases in the middle. The CDR3 here is CASSPRTAYEQYF. The CDR3 coding sequence is TGCGCCAGCAGCCCGCGGACAGCCTACGAGCAGTACTTC.

This clone has only one observation. V and J are TRBV5-4 and TRBJ2-2; tentatively, D is TRBD1 (6 bases). Per germline, CDR1 SGHNT and CDR2 YYREEE (reference sequence). The CDR3 spans 14 residues. The ends were cut back, 2 bases at V and 4 bases at J, with 9 bases in the middle. DNA for the CDR3: TGTGCCAGCAGCTTCACAGGGCCCACCGGGGAGCTGTTTTTT. Its translation is CASSFTGPTGELFF.

This clone was counted a single time. The chain couples TRBV7-2 to TRBJ2-6; TRBD2 is a possible D gene (5 bases). The CDR3 has 15 amino acids. The V and J ends lost 3 bases and 1 base respectively, with 7 bases between them. Per germline, CDR1 SGHTA and CDR2 FQGNSA. CDR3 loop: CASSLTISGANVLTF. DNA of the CDR3: TGTGCCAGCAGCTTGACTATTTCTGGGGCCAACGTCCTGACTTTC.

The gene calls are TRBV10-3 and TRBJ1-5; D uncertain. V lost 8 bases, J lost 2 bases, and 13 bases lay in between. CDR1 and CDR2 (germline): ENHRY, SYGVKD. The CDR3 is made up of 14 amino acids. CDR3 in amino acids: CAISGNGGNQPQHF. The CDR3 bases are TGTGCCATCTCGGGGAATGGGGGCAATCAGCCCCAGCATTTT.

There are a few counts of this clone. The chain uses TRBV7-9 and TRBJ1-1, with D tentatively TRBD1 (5 bases). This CDR3 is 15 amino acids long. Germline V CDR1 and CDR2: SEHNR, FQNEAQ (reference sequence). The V end was cut by 6 bases, the J end by 5 bases, with 19 bases between. In DNA, the CDR3 is TGTGCCAGCAGTCGTACTGGCTCGGGGGAAACTGAAGCTTTCTTT. Translated, it gives CASSRTGSGETEAFF.

The J gene is TRBJ1-2, the V gene TRBV3-1 (or the pseudogene TRBV3-2); unclear D gene. Between the trimmed V and J ends, which lost 0 bases and 4 bases, there was a span of 18 bases. This CDR3 is built from 17 residues. Germline assignment: CDR1 LGHDT and CDR2 YNNKEL (reference sequence). The CDR3 bases are TGTGCCAGCAGCCAAGATTCCCACCATCGCGGGCCCTATGGCTACACCTTC. It encodes CASSQDSHHRGPYGYTF.

This rearrangement joins TRBV11-2 to TRBJ2-2; 10 bases are a match to TRBD1. Trimming cost V 5 bases and J 5 bases; bases outside gene matches: 8. The CDR3 is 16 amino acids. Looked up from germline, CDR1 is SGHAT and CDR2 is FQNNGV. This CDR3 reads CASSHNPGQGTGELFF. The CDR3 coding sequence is TGTGCCAGCAGCCATAATCCGGGACAGGGGACCGGGGAGCTGTTTTTT. The whole variable domain, filled in from reference TRBV11-2 and TRBJ2-2, reads EAGVAQSPRYKIIEKRQSVAFWCNPISGHATLYWYQQILGQGPKLLIQFQNNGVVDDSQLPKDRFSAERLKGVDSTLKIQPAKLEDSAVYLCASSHNPGQGTGELFFGEGSRLTVL.

This sequence joins TRBV7-3 and TRBJ2-1; 9 nucleotides align to TRBD2. CDR1 SGHTA and CDR2 FQGTGA come from the germline V gene. The V segment lost 2 bases and the J segment 8 bases; nucleotides outside the gene matches: 1. The CDR3 runs to 13 residues. The CDR3 loop reads CASSLRGGDEQFF. CDR3 in DNA: TGTGCCAGCAGCTTACGCGGGGGGGATGAGCAGTTCTTC.

The chain links TRBV19 to TRBJ1-2, with TRBD1 identical over 9 bases. The V segment lost 4 bases and the J segment 6 bases; nucleotides outside the gene matches: 3. CDR3 size: 13 residues. CDR1 is LNHDA, CDR2 SQIVND, per germline (reference sequence). The CDR3 loop is CASSKRTGDGYTF. DNA of the CDR3: TGTGCCAGTAGTAAGAGGACAGGGGATGGCTACACCTTC.

This chain joins TRBV5-1 and TRBJ1-1, with D possibly being TRBD1 (5 bases). V was shortened by 0 bases and J by 13 bases, with 19 bases between the two germline ends. The germline V gene has CDR1 SGHRS and CDR2 YFSETQ. CDR3 length equals 14 residues. CDR3 nucleotide sequence: TGCGCCAGCAGCTTGGAGGGACTTAGCAACGCAGTTTTCTTT. This encodes CASSLEGLSNAVFF.

The chain carries TRBV5-6 and TRBJ2-1; D is ambiguous. Trimming stripped 2 bases from V and 9 bases from J, with 9 bases between. This CDR3 has 12 amino acids. CDR1 and CDR2 from the germline V gene are SGHDT and YYEEEE. The CDR3 sequence is CASSFGMGEQFF. The CDR3 nucleotides are TGTGCCAGCAGCTTTGGGATGGGTGAGCAGTTCTTC.

The DNA for the CDR3 is TGCGCCAGCAGCCGAGGGACAGGGAATACTGAAGCTTTCTTT. Protein sequence: CASSRGTGNTEAFF. The J gene is TRBJ1-1, the V gene TRBV4-3; TRBD1 matches at 9 bases. Losses at the gene ends were 4 bases for V and 5 bases for J; bases not matched to a gene: 5. The CDR3 is made up of 14 amino acids. Looked up from germline, CDR1 is LGHNA and CDR2 is YSLEER.

The V call is TRBV6-5, the J call TRBJ2-5; D possibly corresponds to TRBD1 (5 bases). This CDR3 has 15 amino acids. Trimming removed 0 bases from V and 5 bases from J, with 13 bases in between. CDR1 and CDR2 from the germline V gene are MNHEY and SVGAGI. The CDR3 DNA reads TGTGCCAGCAGTTACTCGAACAAGGGGATGGAGACCCAGTACTTC. Residues: CASSYSNKGMETQYF.